Sequencing of this T cell receptor beta chain was carried out in a study of cytomegalovirus exposure and HLA in healthy donors. Regarding the study as a whole: The TCR clusters that emerged in the first cohort tended, a later analysis found, to co-occur in the roughly 110 validation repertoires.

Generated by immunoSEQ multiplex PCR, the TCRdb table keeps only in-frame clones and is missing some. The sample contains about 250,000 clones, 87% of which appear only once. On this clone: Its specificity is not known.

J gave up 0 bases and V 4 bases, and 2 bases lay outside the gene matches. This CDR3 is built from 14 residues. CDR1 is SEHNR and CDR2 is FQNEAQ in the germline V gene (reference sequence). The rearrangement links TRBV7-9 to TRBJ2-7; 8 bases map to TRBD1. The source is a young man in good health and CMV-seropositive. The sequenced material came from PBMCs. CDR3 sequence: CASSSGTGSYEQYF. CDR3 bases: TGTGCCAGCAGCTCCGGGACAGGCTCCTACGAGCAGTACTTC. The complete variable domain, with remaining parts taken from reference TRBV7-9 and TRBJ2-7, reads DTGVSQNPRHKITKRGQNVTFRCDPISEHNRLYWYRQTLGQGPEFLTYFQNEAQLEKSRLLSDRFSAERPKGSFSTLEIQRTEQGDSAMYLCASSSGTGSYEQYFGPGTRLTVT.